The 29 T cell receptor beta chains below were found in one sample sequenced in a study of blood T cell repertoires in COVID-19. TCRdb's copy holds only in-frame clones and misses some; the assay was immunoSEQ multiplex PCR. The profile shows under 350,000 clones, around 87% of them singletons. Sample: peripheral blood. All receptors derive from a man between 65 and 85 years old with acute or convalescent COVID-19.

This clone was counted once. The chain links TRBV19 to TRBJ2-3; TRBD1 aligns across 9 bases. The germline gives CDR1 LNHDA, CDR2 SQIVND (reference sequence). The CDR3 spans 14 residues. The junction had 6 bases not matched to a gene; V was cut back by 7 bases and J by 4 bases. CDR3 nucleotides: TGTGCCAGTAACCGGGACAGGGCATCAGATACGCAGTATTTT. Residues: CASNRDRASDTQYF. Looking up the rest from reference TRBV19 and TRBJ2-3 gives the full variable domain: DGGITQSPKYLFRKEGQNVTLSCEQNLNHDAMYWYRQDPGQGLRLIYYSQIVNDFQKGDIAEGYSVSREKKESFPLTVTSAQKNPTAFYLCASNRDRASDTQYFGPGTRLTVL.

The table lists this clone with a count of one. CDR3 loop: CASSDRLAGTDTQYF. The CDR3 region has the DNA TGTGCCAGTAGCGATCGACTAGCCGGCACAGATACGCAGTATTTT. The genes are TRBV19 and TRBJ2-3; 7 bases agree with TRBD2. This CDR3 region has 15 residues. The J segment lost 1 base and the V segment lost 6 bases, leaving 7 bases of the junction unmatched. Germline V gene lookup returns CDR1 LNHDA and CDR2 SQIVND (reference sequence).

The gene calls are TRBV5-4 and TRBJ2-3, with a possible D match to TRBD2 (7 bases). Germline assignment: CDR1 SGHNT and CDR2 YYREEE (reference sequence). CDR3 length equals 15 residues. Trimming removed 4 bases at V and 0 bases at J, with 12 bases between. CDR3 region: CASSGGGASTDTQYF. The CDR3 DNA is TGTGCCAGCAGCGGAGGGGGGGCTAGCACAGATACGCAGTATTTT.

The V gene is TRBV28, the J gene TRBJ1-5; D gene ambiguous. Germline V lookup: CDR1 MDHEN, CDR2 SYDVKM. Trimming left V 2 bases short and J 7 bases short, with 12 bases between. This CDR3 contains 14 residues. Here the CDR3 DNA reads TGTGCCAGCAGTTTACCGGGGAAGGGCCAGCCCCAGCATTTT. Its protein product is CASSLPGKGQPQHF.

The CDR3 DNA reads TGTGCCAGCAATTCCCGGGTGCGGGGGAATTCACCCCTCCACTTT. It is translated as CASNSRVRGNSPLHF. This rearrangement joins TRBV6-5 to TRBJ1-6; D is perhaps TRBD1 (5 bases). CDR3 length: 15 amino acids. In germline, CDR1 is MNHEY, CDR2 SVGAGI. V lost 7 bases and J lost 7, with 17 bases in between.

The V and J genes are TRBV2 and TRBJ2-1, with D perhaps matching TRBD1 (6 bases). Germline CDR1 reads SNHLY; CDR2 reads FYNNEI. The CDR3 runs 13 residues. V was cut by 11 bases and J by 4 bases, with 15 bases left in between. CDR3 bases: TGTGCCGCCAGGGGCAGTCCATACAATGAGCAGTTCTTC. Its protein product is CAARGSPYNEQFF.

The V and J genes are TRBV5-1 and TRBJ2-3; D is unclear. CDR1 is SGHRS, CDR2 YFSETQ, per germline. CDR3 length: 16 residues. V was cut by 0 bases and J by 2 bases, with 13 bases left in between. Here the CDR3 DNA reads TGCGCCAGCAGCTTGGATCCCGGTTCTCTCACAGATACGCAGTATTTT. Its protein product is CASSLDPGSLTDTQYF.

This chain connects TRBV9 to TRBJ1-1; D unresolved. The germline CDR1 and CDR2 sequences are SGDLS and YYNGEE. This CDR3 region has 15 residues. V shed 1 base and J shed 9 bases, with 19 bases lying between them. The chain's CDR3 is CASSVSPEVTLKAFF. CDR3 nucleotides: TGTGCCAGCAGCGTAAGTCCTGAGGTAACGCTTAAAGCTTTCTTT.

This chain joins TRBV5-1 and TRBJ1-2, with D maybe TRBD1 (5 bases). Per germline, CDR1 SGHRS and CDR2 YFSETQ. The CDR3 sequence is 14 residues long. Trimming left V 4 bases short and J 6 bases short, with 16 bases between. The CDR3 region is CASSRAAGPDGYTF. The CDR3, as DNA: TGCGCCAGCAGCCGGGCGGCGGGGCCGGATGGCTACACCTTC.

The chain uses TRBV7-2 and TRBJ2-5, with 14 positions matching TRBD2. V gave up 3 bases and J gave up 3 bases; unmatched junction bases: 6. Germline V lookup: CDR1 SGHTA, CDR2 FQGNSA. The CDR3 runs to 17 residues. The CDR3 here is CASSFFRTSGGKETQYF. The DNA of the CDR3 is TGTGCCAGCAGCTTTTTTAGGACTAGCGGGGGGAAAGAGACCCAGTACTTC. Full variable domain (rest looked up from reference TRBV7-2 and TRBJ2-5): GAGVSQSPSNKVTEKGKDVELRCDPISGHTALYWYRQSLGQGLEFLIYFQGNSAPDKSGLPSDRFSAERTGGSVSTLTIQRTQQEDSAVYLCASSFFRTSGGKETQYFGPGTRLLVL.

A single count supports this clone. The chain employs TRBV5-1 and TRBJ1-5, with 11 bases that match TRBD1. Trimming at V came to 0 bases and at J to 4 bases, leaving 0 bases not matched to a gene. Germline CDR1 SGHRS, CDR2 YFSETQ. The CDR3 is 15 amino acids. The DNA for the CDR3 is TGCGCCAGCAGCTTGGGGGACAGGGGGAATCAGCCCCAGCATTTT. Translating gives CASSLGDRGNQPQHF.

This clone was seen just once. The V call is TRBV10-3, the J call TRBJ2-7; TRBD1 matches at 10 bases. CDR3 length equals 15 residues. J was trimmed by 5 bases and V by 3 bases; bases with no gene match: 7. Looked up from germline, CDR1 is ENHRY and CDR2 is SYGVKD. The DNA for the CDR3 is TGTGCCATCAGTGACACGGGACAGGGGAGGAACGAGCAGTACTTC. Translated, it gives CAISDTGQGRNEQYF.

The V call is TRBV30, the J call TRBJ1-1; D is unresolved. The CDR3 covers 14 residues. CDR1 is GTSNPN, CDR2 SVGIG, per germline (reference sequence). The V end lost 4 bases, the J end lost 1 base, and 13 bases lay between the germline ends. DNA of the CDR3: TGTGCCTGGAACCTTGGACGGGGGAACACTGAAGCTTTCTTT. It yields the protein CAWNLGRGNTEAFF.

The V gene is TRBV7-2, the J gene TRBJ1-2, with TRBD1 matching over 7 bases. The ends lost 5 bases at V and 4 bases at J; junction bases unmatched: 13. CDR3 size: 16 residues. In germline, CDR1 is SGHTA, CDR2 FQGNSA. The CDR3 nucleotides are TGTGCCAGCAGCCCCGAGACAGGGCTGGGCGTCTATGGCTACACCTTC. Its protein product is CASSPETGLGVYGYTF.

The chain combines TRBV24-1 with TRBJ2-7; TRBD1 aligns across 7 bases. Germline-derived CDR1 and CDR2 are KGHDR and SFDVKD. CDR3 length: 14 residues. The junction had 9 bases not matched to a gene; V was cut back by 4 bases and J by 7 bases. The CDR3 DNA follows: TGTGCCACCAGTGAGACGACAGGGACCCGGGAGCAGTACTTC. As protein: CATSETTGTREQYF.

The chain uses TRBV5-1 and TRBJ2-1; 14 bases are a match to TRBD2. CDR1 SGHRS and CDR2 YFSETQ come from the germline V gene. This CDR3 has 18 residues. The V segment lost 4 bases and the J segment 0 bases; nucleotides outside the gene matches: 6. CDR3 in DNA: TGCGCCAGCAGCCGAAGACTAGCGGGGGGGAACTCCTACAATGAGCAGTTCTTC. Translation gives CASSRRLAGGNSYNEQFF.

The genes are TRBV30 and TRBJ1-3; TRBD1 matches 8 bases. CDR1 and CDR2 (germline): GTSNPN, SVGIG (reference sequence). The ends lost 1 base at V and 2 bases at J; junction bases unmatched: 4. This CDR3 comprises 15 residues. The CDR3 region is CAWSALTGAGNTIYF. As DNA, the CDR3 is TGTGCCTGGAGTGCCCTGACAGGGGCTGGAAACACCATATATTTT.

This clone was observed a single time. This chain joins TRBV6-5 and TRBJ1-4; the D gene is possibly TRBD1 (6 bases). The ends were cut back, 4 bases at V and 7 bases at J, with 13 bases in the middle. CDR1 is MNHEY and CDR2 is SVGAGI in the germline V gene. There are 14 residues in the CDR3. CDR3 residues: CASSLQGFGEKLFF. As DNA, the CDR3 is TGTGCCAGCAGTTTACAGGGATTCGGTGAAAAACTGTTTTTT.

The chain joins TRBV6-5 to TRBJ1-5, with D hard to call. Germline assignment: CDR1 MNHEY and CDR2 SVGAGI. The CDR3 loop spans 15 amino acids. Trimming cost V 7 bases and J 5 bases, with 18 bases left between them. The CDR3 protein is CASNFAEGGYQPQHF. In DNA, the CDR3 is TGTGCCAGCAACTTCGCCGAGGGAGGGTATCAGCCCCAGCATTTT.

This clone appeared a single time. The chain's CDR3 is CASSFGTSGEQFF. The CDR3 region has the DNA TGTGCCAGCAGTTTTGGGACTAGCGGGGAGCAGTTCTTC. The chain is built from TRBV6-5 and TRBJ2-1; 12 bases fit TRBD2. CDR3 size: 13 residues. CDR1 MNHEY and CDR2 SVGAGI come from the germline V gene. Trimming at V came to 4 bases and at J to 10 bases, leaving 2 bases not matched to a gene.

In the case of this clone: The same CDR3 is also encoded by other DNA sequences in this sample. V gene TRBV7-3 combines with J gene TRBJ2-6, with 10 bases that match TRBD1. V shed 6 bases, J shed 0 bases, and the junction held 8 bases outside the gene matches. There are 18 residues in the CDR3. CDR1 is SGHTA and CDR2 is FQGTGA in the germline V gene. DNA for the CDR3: TGTGCCAGCAGTTCCGACAGGGGGCGTCACTCTGGGGCCAACGTCCTGACTTTC. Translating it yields CASSSDRGRHSGANVLTF. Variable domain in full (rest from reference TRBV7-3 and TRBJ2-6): GAGVSQTPSNKVTEKGKYVELRCDPISGHTALYWYRQSLGQGPEFLIYFQGTGAADDSGLPNDRFFAVRPEGSVSTLKIQRTERGDSAVYLCASSSDRGRHSGANVLTFGAGSRLTVL.

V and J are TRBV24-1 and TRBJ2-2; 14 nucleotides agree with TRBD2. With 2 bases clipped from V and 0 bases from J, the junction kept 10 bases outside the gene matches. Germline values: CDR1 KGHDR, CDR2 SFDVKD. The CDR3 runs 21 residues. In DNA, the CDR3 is TGTGCCACCAGTGATTCTCCGGGACTAGCGGGAGAGGGCTCGAACACCGGGGAGCTGTTTTTT. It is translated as CATSDSPGLAGEGSNTGELFF.

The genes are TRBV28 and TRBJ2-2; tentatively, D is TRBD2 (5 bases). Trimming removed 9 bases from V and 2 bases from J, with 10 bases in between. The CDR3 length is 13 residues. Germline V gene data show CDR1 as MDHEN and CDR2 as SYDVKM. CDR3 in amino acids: CASEGFNTGELFF. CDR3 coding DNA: TGTGCCAGTGAGGGATTTAACACCGGGGAGCTGTTTTTT.

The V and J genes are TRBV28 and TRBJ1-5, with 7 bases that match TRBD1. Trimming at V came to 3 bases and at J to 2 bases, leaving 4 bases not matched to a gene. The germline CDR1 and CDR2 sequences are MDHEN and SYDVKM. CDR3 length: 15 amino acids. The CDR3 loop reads CASSFQGGGNQPQHF. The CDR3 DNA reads TGTGCCAGCAGTTTTCAGGGGGGTGGCAATCAGCCCCAGCATTTT.

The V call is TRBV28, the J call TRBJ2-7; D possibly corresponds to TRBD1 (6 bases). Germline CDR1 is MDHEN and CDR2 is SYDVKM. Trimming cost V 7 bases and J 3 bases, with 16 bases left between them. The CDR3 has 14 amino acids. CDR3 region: CASNTPGTSYEQYF. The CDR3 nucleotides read TGTGCCAGCAATACGCCGGGGACAAGCTACGAGCAGTACTTC. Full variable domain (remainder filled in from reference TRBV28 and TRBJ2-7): DVKVTQSSRYLVKRTGEKVFLECVQDMDHENMFWYRQDPGLGLRLIYFSYDVKMKEKGDIPEGYSVSREKKERFSLILESASTNQTSMYLCASNTPGTSYEQYFGPGTRLTVT.

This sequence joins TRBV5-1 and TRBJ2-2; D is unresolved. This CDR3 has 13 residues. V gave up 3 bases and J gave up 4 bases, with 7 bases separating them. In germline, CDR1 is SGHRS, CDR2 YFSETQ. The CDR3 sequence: CASSSRITGELFF. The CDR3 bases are TGCGCCAGCAGCTCGAGAATCACCGGGGAGCTGTTTTTT. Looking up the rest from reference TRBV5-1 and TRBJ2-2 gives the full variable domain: KAGVTQTPRYLIKTRGQQVTLSCSPISGHRSVSWYQQTPGQGLQFLFEYFSETQRNKGNFPGRFSGRQFSNSRSEMNVSTLELGDSALYLCASSSRITGELFFGEGSRLTVL.

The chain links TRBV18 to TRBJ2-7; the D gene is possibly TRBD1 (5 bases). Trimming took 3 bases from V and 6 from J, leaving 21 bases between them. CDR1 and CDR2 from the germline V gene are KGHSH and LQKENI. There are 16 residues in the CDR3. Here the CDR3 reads CASSPTLAGQLGEQYF. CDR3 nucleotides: TGTGCCAGCTCACCGACTTTGGCAGGGCAATTGGGCGAGCAGTACTTC. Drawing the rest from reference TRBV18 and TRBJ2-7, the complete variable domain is NAGVMQNPRHLVRRRGQEARLRCSPMKGHSHVYWYRQLPEEGLKFMVYLQKENIIDESGMPKERFSAEFPKEGPSILRIQQVVRGDSAAYFCASSPTLAGQLGEQYFGPGTRLTVT.

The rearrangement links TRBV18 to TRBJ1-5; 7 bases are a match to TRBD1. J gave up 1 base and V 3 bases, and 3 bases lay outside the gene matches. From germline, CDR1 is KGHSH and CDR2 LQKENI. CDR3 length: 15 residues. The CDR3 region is CASSPLQGSNQPQHF. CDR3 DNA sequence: TGTGCCAGCTCACCCTTACAGGGGAGCAATCAGCCCCAGCATTTT.

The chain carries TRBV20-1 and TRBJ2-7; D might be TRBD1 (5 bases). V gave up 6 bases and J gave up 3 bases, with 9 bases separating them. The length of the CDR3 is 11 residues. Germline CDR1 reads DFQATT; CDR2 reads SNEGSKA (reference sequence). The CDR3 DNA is TGCAGTGCAGCTAGGGGCTACGAGCAGTACTTC. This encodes CSAARGYEQYF.